This T cell receptor (beta chain) was documented in a study of beta chain features in type 1 diabetes. Findings and limits, study-wide: A greater similarity of naive, central memory and Treg TCRB repertoires was seen among patients than among healthy donors. HLA influence on TCRB rearrangement stayed unresolved here. Patients and controls would share equally any PCR tilt toward shorter templates.

A word on this clone: Its antigen is currently unknown. One end of the junction varies from germline; a read error may be responsible.

In all sorted populations, purity surpassed 98%. There are 16 residues in the CDR3. Germline values: CDR1 LGHNA, CDR2 YNFKEQ. All of the isolated RNA was reverse transcribed, so expressed TCRB transcripts were sequenced. Profiled with immunoSEQ multiplex PCR; TCRdb holds only in-frame clones, not every one. The sample holds roughly 150,000 clones, approximately 9.9% seen once. The rearrangement links TRBV4-2 to TRBJ2-3; 9 bases match TRBD2. The sequencing input was central memory CD4+ T cells from blood. The clonotype was recovered from a woman aged 18-30 years in good health. For the CDR3, the DNA is TGTGCCAGCAGCCAAGAAGGGCGGGGGGGCACTGATACGCAGTATTTT. Amino acids: CASSQEGRGGTDTQYF.